The 15 T cell receptor beta chains listed next were all sequenced from one sample in a study of breast tumors, draining lymph nodes, adjacent tissues. The lymph nodes were axillary draining lymph nodes from breast cancer patients. Using its own MiXCR run on the multiplex PCR reads, TCRdb lists one record per CDR3 protein. Of around 250,000 distinct CDR3 sequences in the sample, around 34% were seen once. The sample was axillary lymph node tissue. The receptors come from a female donor with breast cancer. Some clones in this sample may be carry-over from other donors' samples.

This clonotype was observed many times. The chain links TRBV19 to TRBJ2-3, with D perhaps TRBD1 or TRBD2 (6 bases each). Trimming cost V 3 bases and J 4 bases, with 14 bases left between them. In germline, CDR1 is LNHDA, CDR2 SQIVND (reference sequence). The CDR3 length is 15 residues. CDR3 in DNA: TGTGCCAGTAGTATGGAGGGGGGCCCCCCAGATACGCAGTATTTT. Its translation: CASSMEGGPPDTQYF.

This clonotype was picked up many times. The gene calls are TRBV4-2 and TRBJ2-7; D unclear. V shed 0 bases and J shed 2 bases, with 11 bases lying between them. The CDR3 consists of 15 residues. CDR1 and CDR2 (germline): LGHNA, YNFKEQ. The CDR3: CASSQDQHLTYEQYF. The CDR3 nucleotides read TGTGCCAGCAGCCAAGATCAGCACCTCACCTACGAGCAGTACTTC.

This clonotype has more than one count but fewer than ten. This rearrangement joins TRBV5-4 to TRBJ1-3; 10 bases fit TRBD1. The CDR3 is made up of 13 amino acids. Germline V gives CDR1 SGHNT, CDR2 YYREEE (reference sequence). The V gene end was trimmed by 4 bases and the J gene end by 8 bases; junction bases not matched to a gene: 3. CDR3 in DNA: TGTGCCAGCAGCCTGGACAGGGGGGACACCATATATTTT. Protein product: CASSLDRGDTIYF.

Notes on this clonotype: A read error may be the cause here, since a much bigger clone is one base away. The chain links TRBV12-3 or TRBV12-4 to TRBJ1-2, with 9 bases aligning to TRBD1. The CDR3 spans 13 residues. The CDR3 is CASSDRDRDGYPF. CDR3 nucleotides: TGTGCCAGCAGCGACCGGGACAGGGATGGCTACCCCTTC.

This clonotype was seen at least ten times. The chain carries TRBV24-1 and TRBJ2-3, with D possibly being TRBD2 (7 bases). The length of the CDR3 is 14 residues. Germline lookup yields CDR1 KGHDR and CDR2 SFDVKD. V shed 9 bases and J shed 3 bases, with 15 bases lying between them. This CDR3 reads CATSPGGATDTQYF. CDR3 DNA: TGTGCCACCTCTCCTGGGGGGGCAACAGATACGCAGTATTTT.

This clonotype came up many times. The chain employs TRBV20-1 and TRBJ2-3; 13 bases line up with TRBD2. The CDR3 runs 15 residues. Germline V lookup: CDR1 DFQATT, CDR2 SNEGSKA (reference sequence). V shed 2 bases and J 10 bases; nucleotides not matched to a gene: 9. The CDR3 reads CSARRTSGGGGAQYF. Written as DNA, the CDR3 is TGCAGTGCTAGAAGGACTAGCGGGGGAGGCGGCGCGCAGTATTTT.

Many counts were recorded for this clonotype. J is TRBJ2-3 and V is TRBV11-3, with D perhaps TRBD2 (6 bases). V was clipped by 5 bases and J by 1 base, with 16 bases between them. CDR1 SGHNT and CDR2 YENEEA come from the germline V gene. This CDR3 spans 16 amino acids. CDR3 in amino acids: CASSRGAGKGTDTQYF. The DNA of the CDR3 is TGTGCCAGCAGCAGAGGCGCGGGAAAGGGCACAGATACGCAGTATTTT.

V and J are TRBV5-1 and TRBJ1-4; D is undetermined. V lost 4 bases, J lost 10 bases, and 14 bases lay in between. This CDR3 contains 13 residues. From germline, CDR1 is SGHRS and CDR2 YFSETQ. CDR3 loop: CASSLGSAGKLFF. Written as DNA, the CDR3 is TGCGCCAGCAGCCTGGGTTCAGCTGGAAAACTGTTTTTT.

This clonotype appeared a single time. The chain is built from TRBV2 and TRBJ1-1; a possible D gene is TRBD1 (5 bases). The V and J ends lost 1 base and 4 bases respectively, with 10 bases between them. In germline, CDR1 is SNHLY, CDR2 FYNNEI. The CDR3 length is 14 residues. In DNA form, the CDR3 reads TGTGCCAGCAGTGAAGGGGGACGTATCACTGAAGCTTTCTTT. Encoded protein: CASSEGGRITEAFF.

This clonotype was recorded once. The rearrangement joins TRBV5-1 to TRBJ2-1, with TRBD2 matching 10 bases. Germline CDR1 SGHRS, CDR2 YFSETQ. V shed 0 bases, J shed 2 bases, and the junction held 8 bases outside the gene matches. The CDR3 runs to 18 residues. The chain's CDR3 is CASSLASSGSSAYNEQFF. The CDR3 DNA is TGCGCCAGCAGCTTGGCTTCTAGCGGGAGCAGCGCCTACAATGAGCAGTTCTTC.

This chain links TRBV12-3 or TRBV12-4 with TRBJ2-1; 9 nucleotides agree with TRBD1. Trimming cost V 6 bases and J 9 bases; bases outside gene matches: 12. The CDR3 is made up of 15 amino acids. The CDR3: CASSSRDRGSVEQFF. The CDR3 nucleotides read TGTGCCAGCAGCTCCCGAGACAGGGGGTCTGTTGAGCAGTTCTTC.

There are many counts of this clonotype. The chain joins TRBV10-1 to TRBJ2-1, with 13 bases lining up with TRBD2. The CDR3 covers 18 residues. Germline values: CDR1 WNHNN, CDR2 SYGVQD (reference sequence). V shed 4 bases and J 4 bases; nucleotides not matched to a gene: 10. In DNA, the CDR3 is TGCGCCAGCAGTGCAACACCAGGACTAGCGGGGGTATACAATGAGCAGTTCTTC. Its translation is CASSATPGLAGVYNEQFF.

The chain carries TRBV11-2 and TRBJ2-2; D possibly corresponds to TRBD2 (5 bases). This CDR3 is 15 amino acids long. The ends were cut back, 0 bases at V and 6 bases at J, with 11 bases in the middle. Germline V CDR1 and CDR2: SGHAT, FQNNGV. The CDR3 DNA reads as TGTGCCAGCAGCTTAGACGGCAGCGGCTCCGGGGAGCTGTTTTTT. It codes for CASSLDGSGSGELFF.

At least ten counts were recorded for this clonotype. The rearrangement joins TRBV5-1 to TRBJ1-3; D gene ambiguous. CDR1 SGHRS and CDR2 YFSETQ come from the germline V gene. Trimming took 0 bases from V and 0 from J, leaving 7 bases between them. CDR3 size: 15 residues. CDR3 sequence reads: CASSLAGNSGNTIYF. The CDR3 DNA reads TGCGCCAGCAGCTTGGCCGGAAACTCTGGAAACACCATATATTTT. Using reference TRBV5-1 and TRBJ1-3 for the parts outside the CDR3, the full variable domain is KAGVTQTPRYLIKTRGQQVTLSCSPISGHRSVSWYQQTPGQGLQFLFEYFSETQRNKGNFPGRFSGRQFSNSRSEMNVSTLELGDSALYLCASSLAGNSGNTIYFGEGSWLTVV.

The chain's CDR3 is CASSLTDGFQPQHF. CDR3 coding DNA: TGTGCCAGCAGCTTAACAGACGGGTTTCAGCCCCAGCATTTT. J is TRBJ1-5 and V is TRBV12-3 or TRBV12-4; no reliable D call. CDR3 length: 14 residues. Trimming took 6 bases from V and 6 from J, leaving 15 bases between them.